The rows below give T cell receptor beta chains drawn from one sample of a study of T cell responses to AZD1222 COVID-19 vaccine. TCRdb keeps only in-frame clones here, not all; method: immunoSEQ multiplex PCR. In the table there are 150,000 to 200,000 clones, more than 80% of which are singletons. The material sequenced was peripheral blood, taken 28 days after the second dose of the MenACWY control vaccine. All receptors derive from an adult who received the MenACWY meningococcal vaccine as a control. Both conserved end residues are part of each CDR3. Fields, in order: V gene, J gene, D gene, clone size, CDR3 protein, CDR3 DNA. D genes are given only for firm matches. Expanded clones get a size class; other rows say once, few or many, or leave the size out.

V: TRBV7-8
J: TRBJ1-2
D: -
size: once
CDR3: CASSQPGGGANYGYTF
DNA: TGTGCCAGCAGCCAACCGGGGGGGGGAGCTAACTATGGCTACACCTTC

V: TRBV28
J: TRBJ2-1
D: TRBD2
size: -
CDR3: CASSPAGGYNEQFF
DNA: TGTGCCAGCAGCCCGGCGGGAGGATACAATGAGCAGTTCTTC

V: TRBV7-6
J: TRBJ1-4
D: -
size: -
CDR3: CASSPDPPGAGEKLFF
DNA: TGTGCCAGCAGCCCAGACCCCCCCGGAGCAGGTGAAAAACTGTTTTTT

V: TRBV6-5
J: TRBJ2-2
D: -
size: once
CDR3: CASCSGANTGELFF
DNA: TGTGCCAGCTGTAGCGGAGCGAACACCGGGGAGCTGTTTTTT

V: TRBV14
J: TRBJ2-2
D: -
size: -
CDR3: CASSLFAGELFF
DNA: TGTGCCAGCAGCCTTTTCGCCGGGGAGCTGTTTTTT

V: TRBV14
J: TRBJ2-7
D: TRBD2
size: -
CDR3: CASSLGRLYEQYF
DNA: TGTGCCAGCAGCCTCGGGAGGCTCTACGAGCAGTACTTC

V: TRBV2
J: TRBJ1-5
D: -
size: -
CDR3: CASRTDDQPQHF
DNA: TGTGCCAGCAGAACGGATGATCAGCCCCAGCATTTT

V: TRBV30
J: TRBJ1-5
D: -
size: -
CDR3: CAWSVRDSQPQHF
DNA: TGTGCCTGGAGTGTAAGGGATAGTCAGCCCCAGCATTTT

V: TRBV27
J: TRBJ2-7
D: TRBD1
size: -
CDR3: CASSPYRQGASYEQYF
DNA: TGTGCCAGCAGTCCCTATCGACAGGGAGCCTCCTACGAGCAGTACTTC

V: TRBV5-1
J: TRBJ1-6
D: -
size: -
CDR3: CASSLVLGSGSPLHF
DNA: TGCGCCAGCAGCTTGGTATTGGGGAGTGGCTCACCCCTCCACTTT

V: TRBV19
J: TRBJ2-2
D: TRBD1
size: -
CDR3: CASISGTANTGELFF
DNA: TGTGCCAGTATCTCCGGGACAGCTAACACCGGGGAGCTGTTTTTT

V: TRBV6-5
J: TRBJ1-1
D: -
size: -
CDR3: CASREGGSSEAFF
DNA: TGTGCCAGCAGAGAGGGCGGGTCATCTGAAGCTTTCTTT

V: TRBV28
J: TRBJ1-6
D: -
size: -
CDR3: CASNGFLSGNHSPLHF
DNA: TGTGCCAGCAATGGGTTCCTCTCAGGGAATCATTCACCCCTCCACTTT

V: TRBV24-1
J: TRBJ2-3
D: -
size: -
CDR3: CATSGQGFSTDTQYF
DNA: TGTGCCACCAGTGGGCAGGGATTTAGCACAGATACGCAGTATTTT

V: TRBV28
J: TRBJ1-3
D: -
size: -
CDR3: CASSFPPSGNTIYF
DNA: TGTGCCAGCAGTTTCCCACCCTCTGGAAACACCATATATTTT

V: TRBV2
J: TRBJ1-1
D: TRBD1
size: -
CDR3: CATRQGAENTEAFF
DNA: TGTGCCACCCGGCAGGGGGCCGAAAACACTGAAGCTTTCTTT

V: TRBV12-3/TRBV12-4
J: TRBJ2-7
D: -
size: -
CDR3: CASSLSYQQYF
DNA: TGTGCCAGCAGTCTCTCTTACCAGCAGTACTTC

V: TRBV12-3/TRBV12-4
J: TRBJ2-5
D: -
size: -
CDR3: CASSLTETQYF
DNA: TGTGCCAGCAGTTTAACAGAGACCCAGTACTTC

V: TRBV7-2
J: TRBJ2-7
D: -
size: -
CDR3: CASSFGVFMGRGSYEQYF
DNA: TGTGCCAGCAGCTTCGGGGTATTCATGGGCCGGGGATCCTACGAGCAGTACTTC

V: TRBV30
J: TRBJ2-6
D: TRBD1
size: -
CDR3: CAWDGQVLFSGANVLTF
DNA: TGTGCCTGGGACGGACAGGTTCTCTTCTCTGGGGCCAACGTCCTGACTTTC

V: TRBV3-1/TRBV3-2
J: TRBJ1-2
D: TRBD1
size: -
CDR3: CASSQEGRGRDGYTF
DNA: TGTGCCAGCAGCCAAGAAGGCAGGGGGCGTGATGGCTACACCTTC

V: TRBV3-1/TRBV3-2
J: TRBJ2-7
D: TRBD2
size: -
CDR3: CASSSGTSGYWEQYF
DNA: TGTGCCAGCAGCAGTGGGACTAGCGGTTATTGGGAGCAGTACTTC

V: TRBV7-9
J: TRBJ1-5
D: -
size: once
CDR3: CASSREIQPQHF
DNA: TGTGCCAGCAGCAGGGAAATTCAGCCCCAGCATTTT

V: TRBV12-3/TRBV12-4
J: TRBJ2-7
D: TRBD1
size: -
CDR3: CASSPQGAYEQYF
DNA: TGTGCCAGCAGTCCACAGGGGGCCTACGAGCAGTACTTC

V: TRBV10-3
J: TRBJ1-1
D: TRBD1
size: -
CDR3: CATLQGMTTEAFF
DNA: TGTGCCACGTTACAGGGGATGACCACTGAAGCTTTCTTT

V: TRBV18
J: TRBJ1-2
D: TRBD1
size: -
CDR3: CASSPDRGYGYTF
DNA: TGTGCCAGCTCACCTGACAGGGGGTATGGCTACACCTTC

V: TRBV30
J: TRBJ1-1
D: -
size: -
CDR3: CASTRGTEAFF
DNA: TGTGCCTCTACGAGGGGCACTGAAGCTTTCTTT

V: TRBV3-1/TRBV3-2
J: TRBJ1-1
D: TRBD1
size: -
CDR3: CASSQDPGGSTEAFF
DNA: TGTGCCAGCAGCCAAGATCCAGGGGGCTCCACTGAAGCTTTCTTT

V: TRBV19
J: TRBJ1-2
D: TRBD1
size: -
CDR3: CASSYRGNYGYTF
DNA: TGTGCCAGTAGTTACAGGGGTAACTATGGCTACACCTTC

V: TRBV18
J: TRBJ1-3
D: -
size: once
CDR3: CASSPDRSSGNTIYF
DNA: TGTGCCAGCTCCCCTGACCGGAGCTCTGGAAACACCATATATTTT

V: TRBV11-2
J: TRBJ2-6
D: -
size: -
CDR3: CASSFREGPSSGANVLTF
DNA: TGTGCCAGCAGCTTCCGCGAAGGGCCCAGCTCTGGGGCCAACGTCCTGACTTTC

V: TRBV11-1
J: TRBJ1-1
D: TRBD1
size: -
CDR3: CASSLGDRGNTEAFF
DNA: TGTGCCAGCAGCTTAGGGGACAGGGGCAATACTGAAGCTTTCTTT

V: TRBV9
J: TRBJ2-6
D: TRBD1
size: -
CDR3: CASSLLGQAGANVLTF
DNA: TGTGCCAGCAGCCTGCTTGGACAGGCTGGGGCCAACGTCCTGACTTTC

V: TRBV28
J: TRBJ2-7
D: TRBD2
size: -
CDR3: CASSLEAASGSGYEQYF
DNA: TGTGCCAGCAGTTTAGAGGCTGCTAGCGGGAGTGGGTACGAGCAGTACTTC

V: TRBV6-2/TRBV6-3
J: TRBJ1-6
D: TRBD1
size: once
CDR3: CASSYTGESPLHF
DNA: TGTGCCAGCAGTTACACAGGGGAATCACCCCTCCACTTT

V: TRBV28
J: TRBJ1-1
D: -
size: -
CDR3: CASRSSGVGDTEAFF
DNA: TGTGCCAGCAGGTCGAGCGGGGTCGGGGACACTGAAGCTTTCTTT

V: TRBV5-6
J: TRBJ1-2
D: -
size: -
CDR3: CASSLVADGYTF
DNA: TGTGCCAGCAGCTTGGTGGCTGATGGCTACACCTTC

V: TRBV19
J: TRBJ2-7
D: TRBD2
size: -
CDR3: CASSILAGGTSYEQYF
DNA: TGTGCCAGTAGTATACTAGCGGGAGGAACCTCCTACGAGCAGTACTTC

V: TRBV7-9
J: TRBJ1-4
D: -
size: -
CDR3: CASSGPREKLFF
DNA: TGTGCCAGCAGCGGCCCTCGGGAAAAACTGTTTTTT

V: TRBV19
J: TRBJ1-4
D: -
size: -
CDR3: CASSMGQAFNEKLFF
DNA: TGTGCCAGTAGTATGGGCCAGGCTTTTAATGAAAAACTGTTTTTT